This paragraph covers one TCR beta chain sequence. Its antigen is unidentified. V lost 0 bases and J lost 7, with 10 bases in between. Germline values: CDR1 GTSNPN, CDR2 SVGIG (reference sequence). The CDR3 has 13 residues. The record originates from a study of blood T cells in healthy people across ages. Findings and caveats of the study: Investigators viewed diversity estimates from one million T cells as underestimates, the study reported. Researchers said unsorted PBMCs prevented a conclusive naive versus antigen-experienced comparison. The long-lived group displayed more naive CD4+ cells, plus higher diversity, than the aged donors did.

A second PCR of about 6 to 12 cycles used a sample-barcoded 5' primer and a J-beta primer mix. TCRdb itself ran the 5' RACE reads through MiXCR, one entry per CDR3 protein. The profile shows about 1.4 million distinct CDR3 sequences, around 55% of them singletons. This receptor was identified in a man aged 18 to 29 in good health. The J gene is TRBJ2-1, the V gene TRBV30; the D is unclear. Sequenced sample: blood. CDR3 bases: TGTGCCTGGAGTGTGTCTTTTCTTAATGAGCAGTTCTTC. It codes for CAWSVSFLNEQFF.